These 2 T cell receptor beta chains were sequenced from one sample in a study of cytomegalovirus exposure and HLA in healthy donors. The table came from immunoSEQ multiplex PCR; TCRdb's copy has only in-frame clones and leaves some out. The table includes 71,000 or so clones, about 94% detected once. Input material: PBMCs. These receptors came from a young man in good health and CMV-seropositive.

This rearrangement joins TRBV4-1 to TRBJ2-1, with a possible D match to TRBD2 (5 bases). Germline CDR1 and CDR2: MGHRA and YSYEKL. V lost 0 bases and J 2 bases, leaving 11 bases between the germline ends. The CDR3 contains 16 residues. In DNA form, the CDR3 reads TGCGCCAGCAGCCAAGATTGGGTTAGCGCCTACAATGAGCAGTTCTTC. Protein sequence: CASSQDWVSAYNEQFF.

This chain connects TRBV6-5 to TRBJ2-7; 7 nucleotides align to TRBD1. Germline trimming cut 0 bases from V and 2 bases from J; bases unmatched to any gene: 4. The CDR3 covers 15 residues. Germline V gene lookup returns CDR1 MNHEY and CDR2 SVGAGI. CDR3 sequence reads: CASSYSGQRTYEQYF. Written as DNA, the CDR3 is TGTGCCAGCAGTTACTCGGGACAGAGAACCTACGAGCAGTACTTC.